The next 9 T cell receptor beta chains were all read from a single sample in a study of T cell responses to AZD1222 COVID-19 vaccine. Here immunoSEQ multiplex PCR was the method, and the copy in TCRdb shows in-frame clones only, minus some. The repertoire holds 150,000 to 200,000 clones, with 92% as singletons. Here the sequenced sample was peripheral blood, taken on day 0 of MenACWY control vaccination. The receptor set was obtained from an adult in good health.

About this clone itself: The junction does not match germline at one end; this may be a read error. The chain is built from TRBV7-7 and TRBJ2-2; D possibly corresponds to TRBD2 (6 bases). The CDR3 consists of 16 residues. Germline values: CDR1 SSHAT, CDR2 FNYEAQ (reference sequence). CDR3 sequence reads: CASSLSGGGRTGELFF. The DNA for the CDR3 is TGTGCTAGCAGCTTATCCGGGGGAGGTCGGACCGGGGAGCTGTTTTTT.

The J gene is TRBJ1-5, the V gene TRBV27; D might be TRBD1 (6 bases). The CDR3 runs to 17 residues. Trimming stripped 4 bases from V and 4 bases from J, with 20 bases between. The germline CDR1 and CDR2 sequences are MNHEY and SMNVEV (reference sequence). The CDR3 sequence is CASSSQVGGLWNQPQHF. DNA for the CDR3: TGTGCCAGCAGTTCCCAGGTCGGGGGGCTATGGAATCAGCCCCAGCATTTT.

The chain has TRBV6-5 and TRBJ2-1; D gene unclear. The CDR3 length is 13 residues. V lost 6 bases, J lost 7 bases, and 13 bases lay in between. Germline loops: CDR1 MNHEY, CDR2 SVGAGI. This chain's CDR3 is CASSQSTSNEQFF. The CDR3 bases are TGTGCCAGCAGCCAAAGCACGTCGAATGAGCAGTTCTTC.

V usage is TRBV30 and J usage is TRBJ1-2; 7 bases line up with TRBD1. The V segment lost 3 bases and the J segment 12 bases; nucleotides outside the gene matches: 13. CDR3 size: 13 residues. CDR1 is GTSNPN and CDR2 is SVGIG in the germline V gene (reference sequence). The CDR3 DNA reads as TGTGCCTGGAGGACCTCCGCAGACAGGGTGAACACCTTC. Protein sequence: CAWRTSADRVNTF.

This clone was counted once. The chain combines TRBV10-3 with TRBJ2-1; 8 nucleotides line up with TRBD1. The V segment lost 2 bases and the J segment 10 bases; nucleotides outside the gene matches: 7. The CDR3 spans 14 residues. Germline loops: CDR1 ENHRY, CDR2 SYGVKD. CDR3: CAISEGQGKLEQFF. In DNA form, the CDR3 reads TGTGCCATCAGTGAGGGACAGGGCAAATTGGAGCAGTTCTTC.

The chain has TRBV25-1 and TRBJ1-5; weak D call: TRBD1 (5 bases). The CDR3 covers 18 residues. Trimming took 6 bases from V and 0 from J, leaving 21 bases between them. Germline loops: CDR1 MGHDK, CDR2 SYGVNS. The chain's CDR3 is CASSTGTPAIPSNQPQHF. CDR3 sequence (DNA): TGTGCCAGCAGCACCGGGACCCCAGCAATCCCTAGCAATCAGCCCCAGCATTTT.

This clone was observed once. The junction departs from germline at one end; a sequencing error may be responsible. This chain joins TRBV15 and TRBJ1-5, with D hard to call. The CDR3 is made up of 13 amino acids. CDR1 and CDR2 from the germline V gene are LNHNV and YYDKDF (reference sequence). Here the CDR3 reads CATSRDSGQAQHF. As DNA, the CDR3 is TGTGCCACCAGCAGAGATTCGGGTCAGGCCCAGCATTTT.

The gene calls are TRBV21-1 and TRBJ2-1. TRBV21-1 represents a pseudogene. This CDR3 region has 18 residues. The CDR3, as DNA: TGTGCCAGCAGCTCCCCACCGTGGGTTCTGAAATCCTACAATGAGCAGTTCTTC. It specifies CASSSPPWVLKSYNEQFF.

The V gene is TRBV30, the J gene TRBJ1-4, with TRBD1 identical over 10 bases. CDR3 length: 15 residues. V lost 3 bases, J lost 11 bases, and 12 bases stayed unmatched. Looked up from germline, CDR1 is GTSNPN and CDR2 is SVGIG (reference sequence). This CDR3 reads CAWSFPGTGAWKLFF. The CDR3 bases are TGTGCCTGGAGCTTCCCCGGGACAGGGGCTTGGAAACTGTTTTTT.